This T cell receptor beta chain emerged from a study of blood T cell repertoires in COVID-19. Study as a whole: The study drew acute and convalescent COVID-19 samples from the United States, Italy and Spain.

The protocol was immunoSEQ multiplex PCR, while the TCRdb copy is restricted to in-frame clones and leaves out a portion. Here the sample spans about 160,000 clones, more than 70% being singletons. This CDR3 has 14 amino acids. The V end was cut by 2 bases, the J end by 1 base, with 10 bases between. Per the germline V gene, CDR1 is SGHRS and CDR2 is YFSETQ. Participants had their cohort set by participant-reported clinical history. Two negative PCRs, clearance, or symptom resolution were required of recovered Cohort 3 donors. Sequencing was carried out using PBMCs or T cells enriched from blood (not recorded which). The sequence was collected from a man in his 60s who had recovered from COVID-19. J is TRBJ2-7 and V is TRBV5-1, with D perhaps TRBD1 (5 bases). CDR3 DNA: TGCGCCAGCAGCTTAGACAGAATGTCCTACGAGCAGTACTTC. It encodes CASSLDRMSYEQYF.